Described below is a single TCR beta chain sequence and its context. Its target is not known. This entry comes from a study of CD8+CD57+ T cells in acquired aplastic anemia. Study background: The DNA of sorted CD4+ and CD8+ cells averaged 3.2 ug.

V was shortened by 7 bases and J by 7 bases, with 11 bases between the two germline ends. The germline V gene encodes CDR1 SNHLY and CDR2 FYNNEI. The CDR3 is made up of 11 amino acids. The patients chosen for sequencing had shown expansion of CD8+CD57+ cells (detected by flow cytometry). Blood came from patients not yet given any therapy. Whole-study results and caveats: Almost 30 CD8+ CDR3 sequences occurred in both the patients and the controls.

Researchers used genomic DNA as the template to profile TCR beta VDJ and CDR3. Each CDR3 protein is one row after TCRdb ran MiXCR on the reads. The data show 150,000 to 200,000 distinct CDR3 sequences, 45% to 60% seen once. The source material was sorted CD4+, CD8+, or CD8+CD57+ T cells (not recorded which) from PBMCs. The rearrangement links TRBV2 to TRBJ2-7; D gene unclear. The sequence came from a human donor with aplastic anemia. The CDR3 region has the DNA TGTGCCAGCACGCCCGCGTGGGAGCAGTACTTC. It is translated as CASTPAWEQYF.